The T cell receptor (beta chain) described here comes from a study of blood T cell repertoires in COVID-19. The overall study: COVID-19 samples collected from the United States, Italy and Spain covered acute and convalescent phases. Sources were T cells, B-cell-depleted T cells, or PBMCs; the material itself was cDNA or gDNA.

Clinical history as reported by participants underpinned cohort assignment. Trimming stripped 5 bases from V and 3 bases from J, with 13 bases between. Germline lookup yields CDR1 SGHTA and CDR2 FQGNSA. The CDR3 spans 15 residues. Original handling: How many nucleated cells were present was estimated from reference gene primer amplification. Sequencing was performed with immunoSEQ multiplex PCR; in TCRdb, only in-frame clones are kept and a portion is missing. V, J and clone size are taken as reported in that table, and D and trimming were inferred from the DNA itself. The data hold about 400,000 clones, with approximately 87% observed a single time.

V is TRBV7-2 and J is TRBJ1-4; maybe TRBD1 (6 bases). The receptor was derived from a woman in her twenties or thirties with acute COVID-19. Sample: PBMCs or T cells enriched from blood (not recorded which). The CDR3 DNA reads TGTGCCAGCAGCGCCCCCGGGACATCTAATGAAAAACTGTTTTTT. Encoded protein: CASSAPGTSNEKLFF.